The clone carrying this T cell receptor (beta chain) was seen repeatedly, ten times or more. Antigen unknown. This sample is drawn from a study of identical twins. Findings and caveats of the study: Models underestimated how often monozygotic twins shared out-of-frame TCR alpha.

Each donor was a healthy Caucasian. Unique molecular identifiers were present on cDNA, and template switching added a universal primer site. Each CDR3 protein gets one entry after TCRdb re-called the 5' RACE reads with MiXCR. The table lists some 630,000 distinct CDR3 sequences, about 7% of them singletons. The CDR3 has 16 amino acids. V was pared by 5 bases and J by 4 bases, with 11 bases of the junction left unmatched. Another study also made use of these data, one on yellow fever vaccine responses in identical twins. That investigation notes: Twin vaccine T cell responses reportedly seemed partly convergent, partly personalized.

The source is a woman in her late teens or twenties in good health. This chain uses TRBV12-3 or TRBV12-4 with TRBJ2-1; TRBD1 matches 7 bases. Source material: PBMCs. The CDR3 DNA reads as TGTGCCAGCAGTCCTACGACAGGGTCCCATTACAATGAGCAGTTCTTC. The encoded protein is CASSPTTGSHYNEQFF.